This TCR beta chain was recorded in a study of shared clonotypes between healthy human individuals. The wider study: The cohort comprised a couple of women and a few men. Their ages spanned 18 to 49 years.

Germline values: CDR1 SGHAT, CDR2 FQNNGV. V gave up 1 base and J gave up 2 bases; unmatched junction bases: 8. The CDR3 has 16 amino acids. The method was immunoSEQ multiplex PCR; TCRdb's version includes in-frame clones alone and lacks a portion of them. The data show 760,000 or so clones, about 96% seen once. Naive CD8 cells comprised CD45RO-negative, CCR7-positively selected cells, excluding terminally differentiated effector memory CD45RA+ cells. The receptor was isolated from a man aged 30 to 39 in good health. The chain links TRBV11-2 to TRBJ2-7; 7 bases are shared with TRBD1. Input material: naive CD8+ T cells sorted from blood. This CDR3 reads CASSLGPGTAPYEQYF. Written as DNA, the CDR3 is TGTGCCAGCAGCTTAGGTCCCGGGACAGCCCCCTACGAGCAGTACTTC.